A selection of T cell receptor beta chains follows, all from one sample in a study of fetal regulatory T cell absence and autoimmunity. Assay: immunoSEQ multiplex PCR; the TCRdb copy retains only in-frame clones and omits some. The data hold around 100,000 clones, with around 72% observed a single time. Input material: pancreas tissue. Receptor source: a male donor with IPEX syndrome. The CDR3 runs from the conserved cysteine through the conserved F or W. Fields, in order: J gene, clone size, D gene, V gene, CDR3 DNA, CDR3 protein. The D gene is left open where the match is weak. Some rows mark clone size as missing; the rest say once, few, many or name a class of expanded clone.

J: TRBJ1-4; size: .; D: .; V: TRBV5-1; DNA: TGCGCCAGCAGACGGCACGGTTATGATGAAAAACTGTTTTTT; CDR3: CASRRHGYDEKLFF
J: TRBJ1-1; size: .; D: .; V: TRBV29-1; DNA: TGCAGCGTTGAAGGGAACACTGAAGCTTTCTTT; CDR3: CSVEGNTEAFF
J: TRBJ2-7; size: few; D: .; V: TRBV2; DNA: TGTGCCAGCAGGGGTCTTTACGAGCAGTACTTC; CDR3: CASRGLYEQYF
J: TRBJ1-2; size: .; D: TRBD1; V: TRBV10-1; DNA: TGCGCCGGTAGGACAGGGGGCGGCTACACCTTC; CDR3: CAGRTGGGYTF
J: TRBJ2-3; size: .; D: .; V: TRBV5-5; DNA: TGTGCCAGCAGCTCGGAGGGCCCAGATACGCAGTATTTT; CDR3: CASSSEGPDTQYF
J: TRBJ2-7; size: .; D: TRBD1; V: TRBV7-6; DNA: TGTGCCAGCAGCCAACTCTACAGGGGGAGCTACGAGCAGTACTTC; CDR3: CASSQLYRGSYEQYF
J: TRBJ2-5; size: .; D: TRBD2; V: TRBV5-1; DNA: TGCGCCAGCAGCTCGGATGGGACTAGGGGCGGGGAGACCCAGTACTTC; CDR3: CASSSDGTRGGETQYF
J: TRBJ2-3; size: .; D: .; V: TRBV6-1; DNA: TGTGCCACCCGGGGGACGAACATGGAGGCGGATACGCAGTATTTT; CDR3: CATRGTNMEADTQYF
J: TRBJ2-7; size: .; D: TRBD1; V: TRBV5-1; DNA: TGCGCCAGCAGCTTGGTCGGGACAGGGACGGTCGAGCAGTACTTC; CDR3: CASSLVGTGTVEQYF
J: TRBJ2-3; size: .; D: .; V: TRBV12-2; DNA: TGTGCAAGTCGGGTACTAGCGAGTAGCACAGATACGCAGTATTTT; CDR3: CASRVLASSTDTQYF
J: TRBJ1-1; size: few; D: TRBD1; V: TRBV5-5; DNA: TGTGCCAGCAGCTTGACAGGGGACACTGAAGCTTTCTTT; CDR3: CASSLTGDTEAFF
J: TRBJ2-1; size: medium-sized; D: TRBD2; V: TRBV5-4; DNA: TGTGCCAGCAGCTTGGCTAGCGGGAGGTACAATGAGCAGTTCTTC; CDR3: CASSLASGRYNEQFF
J: TRBJ2-3; size: many; D: .; V: TRBV7-9; DNA: TGTGCCAGCAGCTTGGGACGTACCTTTGCAGATACGCAGTATTTT; CDR3: CASSLGRTFADTQYF
J: TRBJ2-7; size: .; D: TRBD2; V: TRBV13; DNA: TGTGCCAGCAGCTACAGGACTAGCGGGTACGAGCAGTACTTC; CDR3: CASSYRTSGYEQYF
J: TRBJ2-1; size: once; D: .; V: TRBV11-2; DNA: TGTGCCGGGGCTCAAGGGAATGAGCAGTTCTTC; CDR3: CAGAQGNEQFF
J: TRBJ1-2; size: few; D: .; V: TRBV6-6; DNA: TGTGCCAGCAGTTACAGGGTTAACTATGGCTACACCTTC; CDR3: CASSYRVNYGYTF
J: TRBJ2-5; size: .; D: .; V: TRBV11-2; DNA: TGTGCCAGCAGCTTAGCTAGCCAAGAGACCCAGTACTTC; CDR3: CASSLASQETQYF
J: TRBJ2-2; size: .; D: .; V: TRBV6-6; DNA: TGTGCCAGCAGTTACCGCCCGAGTGGGGAGCTGTTTTTT; CDR3: CASSYRPSGELFF
J: TRBJ1-5; size: .; D: .; V: TRBV6-5; DNA: TGTGCCAGCAGACAGGGCAATCAGCCCCAGCATTTT; CDR3: CASRQGNQPQHF
J: TRBJ1-2; size: few; D: .; V: TRBV20-1; DNA: TGCAGTGGGGGGAACTATGGCTACACCTTC; CDR3: CSGGNYGYTF
J: TRBJ2-7; size: .; D: TRBD2; V: TRBV9; DNA: TGTGCCAGCAGCGTAGCAAGCGGGAGAGTCAACGAGCAGTACTTC; CDR3: CASSVASGRVNEQYF
J: TRBJ2-1; size: .; D: .; V: TRBV11-2; DNA: TGTGCCAGCAGCCTGGTCCGTAATGAGCAGTTCTTC; CDR3: CASSLVRNEQFF
J: TRBJ2-7; size: .; D: TRBD2; V: TRBV5-1; DNA: TGCGCCAGCAGCTTGGCGGGGAGGGAATCCTACGAGCAGTACTTC; CDR3: CASSLAGRESYEQYF
J: TRBJ1-2; size: .; D: .; V: TRBV10-3; DNA: TGTGCCATCAGTGAGGGGGTCACCGGAGTGTATGGCTACACCTTC; CDR3: CAISEGVTGVYGYTF
J: TRBJ1-2; size: .; D: TRBD1; V: TRBV6-5; DNA: TGTGCCAGCAGTGCCAGACAGGGTAATAACTATGGCTACACCTTC; CDR3: CASSARQGNNYGYTF
J: TRBJ2-7; size: .; D: TRBD1; V: TRBV27; DNA: TGTGCCAGCAGTTTCGGGACAGGGTCCTACGAGCAGTACTTC; CDR3: CASSFGTGSYEQYF
J: TRBJ2-3; size: .; D: .; V: TRBV27; DNA: TGTGCCAGCATGGGGTACAGGGAGAGCACAGATACGCAGTATTTT; CDR3: CASMGYRESTDTQYF
J: TRBJ1-4; size: .; D: TRBD1; V: TRBV27; DNA: TGTGCCAGCAGTTTGACCCCGACAGGGATGGGTGAAAAACTGTTTTTT; CDR3: CASSLTPTGMGEKLFF
J: TRBJ2-7; size: .; D: .; V: TRBV10-3; DNA: TGTGCCATCAGTGGCCTATACGAGCAGTACTTC; CDR3: CAISGLYEQYF
J: TRBJ2-7; size: .; D: TRBD2; V: TRBV5-1; DNA: TGCGCCAGCAGCCCCACTAGCGGGAGGTTTTACCACGAGCAGTACTTC; CDR3: CASSPTSGRFYHEQYF
J: TRBJ1-2; size: once; D: .; V: TRBV7-8; DNA: TGTGCCAGCAGCCCTCGGCGGACAGCTAACTATGGCTACACCTTC; CDR3: CASSPRRTANYGYTF
J: TRBJ2-7; size: .; D: .; V: TRBV6-5; DNA: TGTGCCAGCAGTTATATACGGGACTCACCCTACGAGCAGTACTTC; CDR3: CASSYIRDSPYEQYF
J: TRBJ1-2; size: .; D: .; V: TRBV2; DNA: TGTGCCAGCCGAGGACGGAGGAAAGACTATGGCTACACCTTC; CDR3: CASRGRRKDYGYTF
J: TRBJ2-2; size: .; D: .; V: TRBV30; DNA: TGTGCCCGGAGTAACGGACTCTACACCGGGGAGCTGTTTTTT; CDR3: CARSNGLYTGELFF
J: TRBJ2-5; size: once; D: .; V: TRBV5-1; DNA: TGCGCCAGCAGCTGGGAAGAGACCCAGTACTTC; CDR3: CASSWEETQYF
J: TRBJ1-2; size: .; D: TRBD1; V: TRBV27; DNA: TGTGCCAGCAGTCTGACAGGGAACTATGGCTACACCTTC; CDR3: CASSLTGNYGYTF
J: TRBJ2-2; size: few; D: .; V: TRBV18; DNA: TGTGCCAGCTCACCAATTAAACCCGGGGAGCTGTTTTTT; CDR3: CASSPIKPGELFF
J: TRBJ1-6; size: few; D: TRBD1; V: TRBV10-3; DNA: TGTGCCATCAGTGAGTCTAGAGGGACAGGCCATTCACCCCTCCACTTT; CDR3: CAISESRGTGHSPLHF
J: TRBJ1-2; size: .; D: .; V: TRBV6-1; DNA: TGTGCCAGCAGCCGGGGGTTCTATGGCTACACCTTC; CDR3: CASSRGFYGYTF
J: TRBJ2-1; size: .; D: .; V: TRBV5-1; DNA: TGCGCCAGCAGTCCTGACAGCTCCTACAATGAGCAGTTCTTC; CDR3: CASSPDSSYNEQFF
J: TRBJ1-1; size: .; D: .; V: TRBV12-5; DNA: TGTGCTAGTGGTTTGGCAGCCCTGGGCACTGAAGCTTTCTTT; CDR3: CASGLAALGTEAFF
J: TRBJ2-2; size: .; D: .; V: TRBV30; DNA: TGTGCCTGGAGTGTAAGAGTCACCGGGGAGCTGTTTTTT; CDR3: CAWSVRVTGELFF
J: TRBJ2-1; size: .; D: .; V: TRBV11-2; DNA: TGTGCCAGCGGGCCGGGACCGACTCGGGAGCAGTTCTTC; CDR3: CASGPGPTREQFF
J: TRBJ1-1; size: .; D: .; V: TRBV27; DNA: TGTGCCAGCAGTTTGGCCTCGGGCGGAGGCACTGAAGCTTTCTTT; CDR3: CASSLASGGGTEAFF
J: TRBJ2-1; size: .; D: .; V: TRBV5-6; DNA: TGTGCCAGCAGCTTGGCGTGGGTAAGGGAACAGTTCTTC; CDR3: CASSLAWVREQFF
J: TRBJ2-7; size: .; D: .; V: TRBV27; DNA: TGTGCCAGCAGTTTCGGGACGGGATACGAGCAGTACTTC; CDR3: CASSFGTGYEQYF
J: TRBJ1-2; size: few; D: .; V: TRBV19; DNA: TGTGCCAGTAGTATGGGGGTCCAGGGCTACACCTTC; CDR3: CASSMGVQGYTF
J: TRBJ2-7; size: .; D: .; V: TRBV4-3; DNA: TGCGCCAGCAGCCAATTTGGACAGCCTTCCTACGAGCAGTACTTC; CDR3: CASSQFGQPSYEQYF
J: TRBJ2-7; size: few; D: TRBD1; V: TRBV29-1; DNA: TGCAGTGGACAGGGAGAGTCCTACGAGCAGTACTTC; CDR3: CSGQGESYEQYF
J: TRBJ2-3; size: .; D: TRBD2; V: TRBV4-3; DNA: TGCGCCAGCAGCCAAGATGCTCTAGCGGGGGGAGGAGATACGCAGTATTTT; CDR3: CASSQDALAGGGDTQYF
J: TRBJ1-4; size: .; D: .; V: TRBV19; DNA: TGTGCCAGTAAGGACGTAGGGGCCGGAAATGAAAAACTGTTTTTT; CDR3: CASKDVGAGNEKLFF
J: TRBJ2-7; size: .; D: TRBD1; V: TRBV6-5; DNA: TGTGCCAGCGCCGACGGGACAGGGCACTACGAGCAGTACTTC; CDR3: CASADGTGHYEQYF
J: TRBJ1-3; size: .; D: .; V: TRBV4-1; DNA: TGCGCCAGCAGCCAAGATTGGGTATATGGAAACACCATATATTTT; CDR3: CASSQDWVYGNTIYF
J: TRBJ2-7; size: .; D: TRBD2; V: TRBV5-1; DNA: TGCGCCAGCAGCTTGGATCAACTAGCGGGGAAGCTCGGGCAGTACTTC; CDR3: CASSLDQLAGKLGQYF
J: TRBJ2-7; size: .; D: .; V: TRBV2; DNA: TGTGCCAGCAGTCCCGGCTACGAGCAGTACTTC; CDR3: CASSPGYEQYF
J: TRBJ2-3; size: .; D: TRBD2; V: TRBV13; DNA: TGTGCCAGCAGCTTCGCGGGACTAGCGGCAGATACGCAGTATTTT; CDR3: CASSFAGLAADTQYF